This T cell receptor beta chain was retrieved from a study of cytomegalovirus exposure and HLA in healthy donors. Across the whole study: Earlier findings included 117 million unique TCR beta sequences obtained from 170 million or so T cells. Findings and caveats of the study: A later examination showed that TCR association rates differed by HLA locus, with DRB1 most and HLA-C fewest. Looking again later, the authors saw that most CMV-associated TCR beta chains seemed HLA-restricted.

Germline-derived CDR1 and CDR2 are SEHNR and FQNEAQ (reference sequence). CDR3 size: 14 residues. V lost 3 bases, J lost 5 bases, and 3 bases stayed unmatched. Of note for this clone: Its antigen is not identified.

PCR was performed using 60 Vbeta and 13 Jbeta primers. The method was immunoSEQ multiplex PCR; TCRdb's version includes in-frame clones alone and lacks a portion of them. The sample carries around 170,000 clones, roughly 70% recorded once. The chain is built from TRBV7-9 and TRBJ1-4, with TRBD1 matching over 7 bases. The sample taken for sequencing was PBMCs. This clonotype originated in a girl aged 5 to 17 in good health and CMV-seronegative. The CDR3 bases are TGTGCCAGCAGCTTGGGCAGGGGGAATGAAAAACTGTTTTTT. Amino acid sequence: CASSLGRGNEKLFF.